This TCR beta chain was retrieved from a study of identical twins. General study points: The degree of excess twin sharing was weaker in beta out-of-frame sequences.

Unique molecular identifiers were present on the cDNA, and a universal primer site came from template switching. Via MiXCR, TCRdb re-called the 5' RACE reads, giving one row per CDR3 protein. In the table there are about 480,000 distinct CDR3 sequences, around 14% of which are singletons. Ten or more counts support this clonotype. Antigen specificity is unknown. Healthy Caucasians were all of the donors. Trimming shortened V by 0 bases and J by 2 bases, and 6 bases separated the two germline ends. CDR1 and CDR2 from the germline V gene are SGHRS and YFSETQ. The CDR3 runs to 14 residues. These data were also filed under a second study, of yellow fever vaccine responses in identical twins.

The chain employs TRBV5-1 and TRBJ2-1; D is ambiguous. The clonotype was recovered from a woman under 30 in good health. The specimen sequenced was CD4+ T cells sorted from blood. The CDR3 coding sequence is TGCGCCAGCAGCTTGGGGGTCGCCTACAATGAGCAGTTCTTC. It translates to CASSLGVAYNEQFF.